This entry features one T cell receptor beta chain sequence. The data derive from a study of radiotherapy plus CTLA-4 blockade in lung cancer. CDR1 and CDR2 (germline): SGHTA, FQGNSA. This CDR3 comprises 14 residues. With 3 bases clipped from V and 10 bases from J, the junction kept 7 bases outside the gene matches. Data came from immunoSEQ multiplex PCR; TCRdb stores just in-frame clones and leaves some out. The profile shows approximately 52,000 clones, 75% to 80% of them singletons. The sequence derives from a human donor with non-small cell lung cancer whose response to radiotherapy plus ipilimumab could not be evaluated. The rearrangement links TRBV7-2 to TRBJ2-1; 9 bases align to TRBD1. Sequencing used peripheral blood, obtained from a patient treated with radiotherapy plus ipilimumab. In nucleotides, the CDR3 is TGTGCCAGCAGCTTCGGGACAGGGATGGGGGAGCAGTTCTTC. As protein: CASSFGTGMGEQFF.